This entry features one T cell receptor beta chain sequence. Antigen unknown. Looked up from germline, CDR1 is MNHEY and CDR2 is SMNVEV (reference sequence). V was shortened by 7 bases and J by 7 bases, with 16 bases between the two germline ends. This CDR3 has 13 residues. Assay: immunoSEQ multiplex PCR; the TCRdb copy retains only in-frame clones and omits some. The table shows 250,000 or so clones, with around nine tenths occurring only once. This sample is drawn from a study of Ad26.COV2.S vaccination and SARS-CoV-2 variants. Study overall: Intramuscular Ad26.COV2.S at 5x10^10 or 1x10^11 viral particles. Study results and limitations: Overall T cell responses may have been underestimated by the analyses of TCR breadth and depth. For non-spike TCRs, breadth in vaccine recipients resembled that in placebo recipients.

Documented treatment: 15 to 20 received Ad26.COV2.S at low or high dose, single or two shots; roughly five received placebo; per-sample allocation not given. Day 63 after the first vaccine or placebo injection was the time point for sampling. The chain uses TRBV27 and TRBJ1-2; no reliable D call. This specimen was peripheral blood, taken in a trial of Ad26.COV2.S vaccine versus placebo. This receptor was taken from a person aged 18-60 years who received the Ad26.COV2.S COVID-19 vaccine or a placebo. The DNA of the CDR3 is TGTGCCAGCACTGCCTTGGGGTTGGGTGGCTACACCTTC. Its translation: CASTALGLGGYTF.